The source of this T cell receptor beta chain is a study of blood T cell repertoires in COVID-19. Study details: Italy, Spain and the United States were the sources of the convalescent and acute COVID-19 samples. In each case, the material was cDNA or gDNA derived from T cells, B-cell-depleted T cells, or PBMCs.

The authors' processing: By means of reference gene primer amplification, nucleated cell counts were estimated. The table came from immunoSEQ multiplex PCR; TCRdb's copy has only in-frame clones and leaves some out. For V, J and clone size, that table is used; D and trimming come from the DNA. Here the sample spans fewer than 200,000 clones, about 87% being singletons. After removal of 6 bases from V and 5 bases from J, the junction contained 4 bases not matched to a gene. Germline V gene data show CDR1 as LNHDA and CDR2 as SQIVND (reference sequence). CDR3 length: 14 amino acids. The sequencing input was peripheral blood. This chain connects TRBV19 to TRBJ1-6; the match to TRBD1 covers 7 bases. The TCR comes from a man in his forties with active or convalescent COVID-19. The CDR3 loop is CASSPGTDNSPLHF. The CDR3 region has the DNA TGTGCCAGTAGCCCCGGGACAGATAATTCACCCCTCCACTTT.